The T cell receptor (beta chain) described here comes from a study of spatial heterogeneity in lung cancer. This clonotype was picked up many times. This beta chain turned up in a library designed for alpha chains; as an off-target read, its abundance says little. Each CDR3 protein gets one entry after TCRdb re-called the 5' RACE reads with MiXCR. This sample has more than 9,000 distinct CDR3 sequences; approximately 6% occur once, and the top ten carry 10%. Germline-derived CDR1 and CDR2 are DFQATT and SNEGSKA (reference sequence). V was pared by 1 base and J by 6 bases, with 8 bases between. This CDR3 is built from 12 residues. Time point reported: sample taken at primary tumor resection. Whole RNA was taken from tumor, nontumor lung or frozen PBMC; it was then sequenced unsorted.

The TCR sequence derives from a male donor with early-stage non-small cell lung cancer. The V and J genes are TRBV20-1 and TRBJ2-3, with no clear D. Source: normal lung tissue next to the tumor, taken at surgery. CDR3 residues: CSARGPADTQYF. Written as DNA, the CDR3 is TGCAGTGCTAGAGGACCGGCCGATACGCAGTATTTT.